This T cell receptor beta chain was obtained from a study of shared clonotypes between healthy human individuals. Note on this clone: Its antigen is unknown.

Study conclusions and caveats: When naive CD4 clonotypes were compared across a few donors, 4% to 6.5% were shared. Measured sharing among donors was expected to vary with sequencing depth.

This CDR3 spans 15 amino acids. V lost 2 bases and J 2 bases, leaving 7 bases between the germline ends. Germline V CDR1 and CDR2: MNHEY, SVGAGI. Measured with immunoSEQ multiplex PCR; TCRdb has only the in-frame clones, and not every one. The sample lists fewer than 1.8 million clones; approximately 98.5% were seen once. The V gene is TRBV6-5, the J gene TRBJ2-6; tentative D call: TRBD1 (6 bases). The sample consisted of naive CD4+ T cells sorted from blood. This sample's subset: CD45RA+ positively selected. The sequence was collected from a man aged 25-40 years in good health. CDR3 in DNA: TGTGCCAGCAGTTACCCAGGGGCTGGGGCCAACGTCCTGACTTTC. Protein sequence: CASSYPGAGANVLTF.